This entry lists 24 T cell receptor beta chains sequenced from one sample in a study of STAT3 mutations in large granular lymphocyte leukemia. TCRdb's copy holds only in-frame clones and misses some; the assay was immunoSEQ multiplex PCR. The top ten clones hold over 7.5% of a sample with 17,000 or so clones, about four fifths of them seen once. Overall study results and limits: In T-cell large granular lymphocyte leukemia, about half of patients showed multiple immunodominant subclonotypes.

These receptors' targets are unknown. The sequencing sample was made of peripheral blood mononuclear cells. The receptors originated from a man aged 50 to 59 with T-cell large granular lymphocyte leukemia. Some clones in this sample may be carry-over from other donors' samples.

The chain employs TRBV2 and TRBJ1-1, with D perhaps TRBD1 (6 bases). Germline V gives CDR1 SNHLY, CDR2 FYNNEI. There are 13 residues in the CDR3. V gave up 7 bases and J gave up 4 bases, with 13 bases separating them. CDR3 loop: CASTIGGSTEAFF. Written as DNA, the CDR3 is TGTGCCAGCACTATAGGGGGGAGCACTGAAGCTTTCTTT.

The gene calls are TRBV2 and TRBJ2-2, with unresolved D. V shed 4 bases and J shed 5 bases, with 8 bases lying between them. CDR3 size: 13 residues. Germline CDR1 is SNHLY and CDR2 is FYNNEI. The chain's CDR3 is CASSVARTGELFF. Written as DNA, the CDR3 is TGTGCCAGCAGTGTCGCGCGGACCGGGGAGCTGTTTTTT. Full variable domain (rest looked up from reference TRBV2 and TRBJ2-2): EPEVTQTPSHQVTQMGQEVILRCVPISNHLYFYWYRQILGQKVEFLVSFYNNEISEKSEIFDDQFSVERPDGSNFTLKIRSTKLEDSAMYFCASSVARTGELFFGEGSRLTVL.

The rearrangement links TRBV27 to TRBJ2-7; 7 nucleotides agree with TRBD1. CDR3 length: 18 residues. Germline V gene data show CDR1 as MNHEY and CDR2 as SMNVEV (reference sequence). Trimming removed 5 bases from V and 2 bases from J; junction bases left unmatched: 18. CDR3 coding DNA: TGTGCCAGCAGTCGCAGGCCCCCTGACAGGGAAGGGACCTACGAGCAGTACTTC. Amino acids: CASSRRPPDREGTYEQYF.

The CDR3 protein is CASSPGQGRFETQYF. DNA of the CDR3: TGTGCCAGCAGCCCTGGACAGGGAAGGTTTGAGACCCAGTACTTC. V gene TRBV25-1 combines with J gene TRBJ2-5; the match to TRBD1 covers 8 bases. The CDR3 contains 15 residues. V dropped 6 bases and J dropped 5; count of bases not matched to a gene: 11. Per the germline V gene, CDR1 is MGHDK and CDR2 is SYGVNS.

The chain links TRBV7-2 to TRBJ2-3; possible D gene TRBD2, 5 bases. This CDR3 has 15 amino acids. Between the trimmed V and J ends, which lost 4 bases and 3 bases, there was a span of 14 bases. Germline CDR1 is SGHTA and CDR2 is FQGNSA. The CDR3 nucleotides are TGTGCCAGCAGCTCGGGGTTCTGGAGGACAGATACGCAGTATTTT. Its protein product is CASSSGFWRTDTQYF.

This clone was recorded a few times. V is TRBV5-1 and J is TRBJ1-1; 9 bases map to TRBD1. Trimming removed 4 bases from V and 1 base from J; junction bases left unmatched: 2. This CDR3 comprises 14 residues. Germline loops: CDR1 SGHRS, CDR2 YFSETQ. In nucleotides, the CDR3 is TGCGCCAGCAGCCCGGGACAGGGGAACACTGAAGCTTTCTTT. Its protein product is CASSPGQGNTEAFF. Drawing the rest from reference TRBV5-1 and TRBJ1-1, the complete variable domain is KAGVTQTPRYLIKTRGQQVTLSCSPISGHRSVSWYQQTPGQGLQFLFEYFSETQRNKGNFPGRFSGRQFSNSRSEMNVSTLELGDSALYLCASSPGQGNTEAFFGQGTRLTVV.

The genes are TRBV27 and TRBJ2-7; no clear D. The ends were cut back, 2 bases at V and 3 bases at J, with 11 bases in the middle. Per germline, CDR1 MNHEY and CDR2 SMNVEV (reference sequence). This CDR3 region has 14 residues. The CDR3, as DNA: TGTGCCAGCAGTTTAGCGGAATCGAGCTACGAGCAGTACTTC. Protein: CASSLAESSYEQYF.

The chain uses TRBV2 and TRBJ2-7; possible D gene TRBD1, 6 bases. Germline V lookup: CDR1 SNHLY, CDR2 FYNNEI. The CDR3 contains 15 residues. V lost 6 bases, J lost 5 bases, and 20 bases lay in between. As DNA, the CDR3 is TGTGCCAGCAGCCCGAACAGGGTGAGTGGCGACGAGCAGTACTTC. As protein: CASSPNRVSGDEQYF.

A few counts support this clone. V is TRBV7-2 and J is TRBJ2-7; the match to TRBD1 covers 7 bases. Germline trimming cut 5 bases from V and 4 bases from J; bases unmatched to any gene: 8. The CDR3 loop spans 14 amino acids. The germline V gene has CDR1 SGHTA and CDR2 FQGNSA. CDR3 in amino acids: CASSQQGNGYEQYF. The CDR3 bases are TGTGCCAGCAGCCAACAGGGGAACGGATACGAGCAGTACTTC.

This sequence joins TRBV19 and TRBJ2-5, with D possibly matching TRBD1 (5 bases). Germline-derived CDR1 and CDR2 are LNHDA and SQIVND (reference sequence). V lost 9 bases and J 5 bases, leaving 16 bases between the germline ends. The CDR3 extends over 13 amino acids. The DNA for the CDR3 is TGTGCCAGCTCGCAGGGCAGGGCGGAGACCCAGTACTTC. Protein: CASSQGRAETQYF.

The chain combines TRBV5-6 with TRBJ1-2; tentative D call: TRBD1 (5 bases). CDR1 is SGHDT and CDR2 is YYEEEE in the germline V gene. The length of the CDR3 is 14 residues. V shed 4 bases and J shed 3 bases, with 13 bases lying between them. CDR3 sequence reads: CASSPQGTDYGYTF. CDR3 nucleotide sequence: TGTGCCAGCAGCCCCCAAGGGACGGACTATGGCTACACCTTC.

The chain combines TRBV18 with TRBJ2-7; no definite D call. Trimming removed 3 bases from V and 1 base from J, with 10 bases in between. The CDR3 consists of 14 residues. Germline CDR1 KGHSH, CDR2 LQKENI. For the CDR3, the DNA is TGTGCCAGCTCACCGCCTTGGGGTTCCTACGAGCAGTACTTC. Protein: CASSPPWGSYEQYF.

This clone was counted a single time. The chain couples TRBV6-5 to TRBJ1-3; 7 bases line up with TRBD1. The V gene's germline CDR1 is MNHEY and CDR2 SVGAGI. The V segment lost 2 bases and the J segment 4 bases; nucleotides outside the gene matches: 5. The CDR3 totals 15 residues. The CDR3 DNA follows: TGTGCCAGCAGTTACAGCAGGGGGGAAGGAAACACCATATATTTT. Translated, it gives CASSYSRGEGNTIYF.

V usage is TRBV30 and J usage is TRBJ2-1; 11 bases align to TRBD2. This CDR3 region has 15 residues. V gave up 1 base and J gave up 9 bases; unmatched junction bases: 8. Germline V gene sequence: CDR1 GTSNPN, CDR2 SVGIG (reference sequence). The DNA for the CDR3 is TGTGCCTGGAGTGGGCTTAGCGGGAGGGCCAGTGAGCAGTTCTTC. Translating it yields CAWSGLSGRASEQFF. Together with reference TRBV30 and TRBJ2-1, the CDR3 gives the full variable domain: SQTIHQWPATLVQPVGSPLSLECTVEGTSNPNLYWYRQAAGRGLQLLFYSVGIGQISSEVPQNLSASRPQDRQFILSSKKLLLSDSGFYLCAWSGLSGRASEQFFGPGTRLTVL.

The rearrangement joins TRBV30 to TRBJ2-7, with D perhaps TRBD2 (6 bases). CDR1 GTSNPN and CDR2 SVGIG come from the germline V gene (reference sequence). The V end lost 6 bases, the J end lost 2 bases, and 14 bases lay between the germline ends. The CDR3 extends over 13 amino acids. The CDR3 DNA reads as TGTGCCTGTATAAGGGGAGGAACCTACGAGCAGTACTTC. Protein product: CACIRGGTYEQYF.

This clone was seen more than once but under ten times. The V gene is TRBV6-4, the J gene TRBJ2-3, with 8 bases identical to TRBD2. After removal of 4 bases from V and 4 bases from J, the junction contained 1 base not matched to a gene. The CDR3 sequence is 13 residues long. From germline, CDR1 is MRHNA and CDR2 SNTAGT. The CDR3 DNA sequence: TGTGCCAGCAGTGCCGGGGGGGCAGATACGCAGTATTTT. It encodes CASSAGGADTQYF.

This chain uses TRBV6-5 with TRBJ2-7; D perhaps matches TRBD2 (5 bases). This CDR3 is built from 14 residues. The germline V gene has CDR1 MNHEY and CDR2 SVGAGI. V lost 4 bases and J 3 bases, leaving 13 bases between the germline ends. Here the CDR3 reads CASSFLRSGYEQYF. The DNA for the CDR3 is TGTGCCAGCAGTTTCCTGAGGAGCGGCTACGAGCAGTACTTC.

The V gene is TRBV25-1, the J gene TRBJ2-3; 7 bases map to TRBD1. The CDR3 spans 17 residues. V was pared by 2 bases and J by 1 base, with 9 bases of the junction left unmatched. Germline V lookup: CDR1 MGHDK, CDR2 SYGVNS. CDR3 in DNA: TGTGCCAGCAGTGAAACAGCAGGGGGTCCGCGCACAGATACGCAGTATTTT. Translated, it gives CASSETAGGPRTDTQYF.

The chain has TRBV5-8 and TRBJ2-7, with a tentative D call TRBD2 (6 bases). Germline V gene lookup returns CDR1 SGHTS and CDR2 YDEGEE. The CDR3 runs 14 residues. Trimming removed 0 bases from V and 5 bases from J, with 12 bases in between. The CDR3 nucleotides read TGTGCCAGCAGCTTGGATCGGGGGAGCCACGAGCAGTACTTC. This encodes CASSLDRGSHEQYF.

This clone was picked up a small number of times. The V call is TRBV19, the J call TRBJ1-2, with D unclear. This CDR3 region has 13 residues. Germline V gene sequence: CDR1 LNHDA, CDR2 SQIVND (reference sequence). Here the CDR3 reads CVVGDALNYGYTF. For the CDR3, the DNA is TGTGTCGTTGGAGACGCTTTAAACTATGGCTACACCTTC.

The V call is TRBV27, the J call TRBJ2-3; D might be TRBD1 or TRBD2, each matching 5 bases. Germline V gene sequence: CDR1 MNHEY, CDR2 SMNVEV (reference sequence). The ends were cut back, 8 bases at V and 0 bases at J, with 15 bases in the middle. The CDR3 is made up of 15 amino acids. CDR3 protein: CASGTLLTSTDTQYF. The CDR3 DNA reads TGTGCCAGCGGGACGCTCCTAACTAGCACAGATACGCAGTATTTT.

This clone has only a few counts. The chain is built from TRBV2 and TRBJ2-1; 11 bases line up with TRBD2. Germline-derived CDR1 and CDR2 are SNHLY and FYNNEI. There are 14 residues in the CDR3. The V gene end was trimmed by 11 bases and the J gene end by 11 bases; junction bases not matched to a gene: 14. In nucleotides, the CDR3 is TGTGCCGCCTTCGGGACTAGCGGTCCCCCAAAGCAGTTCTTC. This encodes CAAFGTSGPPKQFF.

This chain's CDR3 is CASGLLSENTEAFF. DNA for the CDR3: TGTGCTAGTGGTTTGCTATCGGAGAACACTGAAGCTTTCTTT. This rearrangement joins TRBV12-5 to TRBJ1-1; D is unclear. The CDR3 runs 14 residues. V was trimmed by 2 bases and J by 1 base, leaving 8 bases between them. Germline-derived CDR1 and CDR2 are LGHNT and FRNRAP.

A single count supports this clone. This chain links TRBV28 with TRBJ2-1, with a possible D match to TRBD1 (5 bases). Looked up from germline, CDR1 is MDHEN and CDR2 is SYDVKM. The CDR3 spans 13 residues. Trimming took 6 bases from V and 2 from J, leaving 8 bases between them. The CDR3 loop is CASSPDTYNEQFF. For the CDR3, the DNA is TGTGCCAGCAGCCCGGACACCTACAATGAGCAGTTCTTC.